The following is a T cell receptor (beta chain) sequence with its context. CDR1 LNHDA and CDR2 SQIVND come from the germline V gene (reference sequence). Trimming at V came to 9 bases and at J to 1 base, leaving 11 bases not matched to a gene. The CDR3 spans 15 residues. Seattle enrolled patients during active infection and tracked them longitudinally. Profiling relied on immunoSEQ multiplex PCR, and the TCRdb table lists in-frame clones only, not all of them. Among 80,000 to 95,000 clones listed, more than 80% were seen once. The data stem from a study of blood T cell repertoires in COVID-19. Study at large: Samples came from the United States, Italy and Spain, spanning acute and convalescent COVID-19.

The receptor was derived from a man at least 80 years old with COVID-19, enrolled during active disease. The genes are TRBV19 and TRBJ1-1; the match to TRBD1 covers 7 bases. The sequencing sample was made of peripheral blood. DNA of the CDR3: TGTGCCAGCCGGAAAAACCCAGGGGGGAACACTGAAGCTTTCTTT. Translating it yields CASRKNPGGNTEAFF.